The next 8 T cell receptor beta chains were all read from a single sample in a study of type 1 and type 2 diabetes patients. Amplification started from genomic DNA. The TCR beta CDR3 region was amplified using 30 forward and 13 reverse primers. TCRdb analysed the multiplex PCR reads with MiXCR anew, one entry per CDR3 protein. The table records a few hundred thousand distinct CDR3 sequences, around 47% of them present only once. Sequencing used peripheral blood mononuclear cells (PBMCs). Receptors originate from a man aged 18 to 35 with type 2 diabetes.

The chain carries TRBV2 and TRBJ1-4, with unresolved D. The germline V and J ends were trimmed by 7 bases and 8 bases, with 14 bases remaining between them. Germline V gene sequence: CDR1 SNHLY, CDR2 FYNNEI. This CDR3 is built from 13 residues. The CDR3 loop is CASNSRDGEKLFF. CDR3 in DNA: TGTGCCAGCAATTCAAGGGATGGGGAAAAACTGTTTTTT.

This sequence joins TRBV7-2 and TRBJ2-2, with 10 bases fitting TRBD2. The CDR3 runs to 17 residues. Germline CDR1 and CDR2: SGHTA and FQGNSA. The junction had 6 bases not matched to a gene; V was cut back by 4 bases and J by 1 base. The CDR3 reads CASSSFRTSGNTGELFF. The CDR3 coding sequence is TGTGCCAGCAGCTCCTTCCGGACTAGCGGGAACACCGGGGAGCTGTTTTTT.

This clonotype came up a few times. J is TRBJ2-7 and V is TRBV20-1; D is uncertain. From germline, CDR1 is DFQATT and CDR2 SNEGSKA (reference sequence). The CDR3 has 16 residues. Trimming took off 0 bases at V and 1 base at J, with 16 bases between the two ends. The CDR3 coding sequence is TGCAGTGCTAGAGATCTTTCGGGCGCTGGATCCTACGAGCAGTACTTC. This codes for CSARDLSGAGSYEQYF.

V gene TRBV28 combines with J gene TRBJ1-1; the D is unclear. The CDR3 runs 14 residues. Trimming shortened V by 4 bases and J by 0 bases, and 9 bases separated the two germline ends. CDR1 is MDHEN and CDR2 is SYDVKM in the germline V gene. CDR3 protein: CASSYGVVNTEAFF. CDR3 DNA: TGTGCCAGCAGTTACGGGGTGGTGAACACTGAAGCTTTCTTT. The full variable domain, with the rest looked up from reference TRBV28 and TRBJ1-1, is DVKVTQSSRYLVKRTGEKVFLECVQDMDHENMFWYRQDPGLGLRLIYFSYDVKMKEKGDIPEGYSVSREKKERFSLILESASTNQTSMYLCASSYGVVNTEAFFGQGTRLTVV.

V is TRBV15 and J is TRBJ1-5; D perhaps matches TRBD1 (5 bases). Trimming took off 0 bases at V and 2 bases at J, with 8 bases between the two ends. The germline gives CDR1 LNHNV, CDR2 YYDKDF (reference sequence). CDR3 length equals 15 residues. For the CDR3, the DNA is TGTGCCACCAGCAGAGATCTGGGGCGCAATCAGCCCCAGCATTTT. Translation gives CATSRDLGRNQPQHF.

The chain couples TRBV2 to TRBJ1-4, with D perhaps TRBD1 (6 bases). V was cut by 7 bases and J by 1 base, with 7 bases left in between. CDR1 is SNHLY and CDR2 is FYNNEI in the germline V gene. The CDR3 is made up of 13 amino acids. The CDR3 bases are TGTGCCAGCAACAGGGAAACTAATGAAAAACTGTTTTTT. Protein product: CASNRETNEKLFF.

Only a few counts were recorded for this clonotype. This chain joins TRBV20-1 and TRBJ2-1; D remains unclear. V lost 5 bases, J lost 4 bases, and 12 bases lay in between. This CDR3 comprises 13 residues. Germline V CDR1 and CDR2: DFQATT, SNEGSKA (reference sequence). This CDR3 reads CSAPWTAYNEQFF. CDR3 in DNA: TGCAGTGCTCCGTGGACGGCATACAATGAGCAGTTCTTC.

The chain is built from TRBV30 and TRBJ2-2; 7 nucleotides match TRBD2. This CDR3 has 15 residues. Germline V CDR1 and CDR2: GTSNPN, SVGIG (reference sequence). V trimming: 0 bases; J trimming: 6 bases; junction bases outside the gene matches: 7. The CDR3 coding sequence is TGTGCCTGGAGTGTAGACGGGAGGCTCGCCGGGGAGCTGTTTTTT. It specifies CAWSVDGRLAGELFF.